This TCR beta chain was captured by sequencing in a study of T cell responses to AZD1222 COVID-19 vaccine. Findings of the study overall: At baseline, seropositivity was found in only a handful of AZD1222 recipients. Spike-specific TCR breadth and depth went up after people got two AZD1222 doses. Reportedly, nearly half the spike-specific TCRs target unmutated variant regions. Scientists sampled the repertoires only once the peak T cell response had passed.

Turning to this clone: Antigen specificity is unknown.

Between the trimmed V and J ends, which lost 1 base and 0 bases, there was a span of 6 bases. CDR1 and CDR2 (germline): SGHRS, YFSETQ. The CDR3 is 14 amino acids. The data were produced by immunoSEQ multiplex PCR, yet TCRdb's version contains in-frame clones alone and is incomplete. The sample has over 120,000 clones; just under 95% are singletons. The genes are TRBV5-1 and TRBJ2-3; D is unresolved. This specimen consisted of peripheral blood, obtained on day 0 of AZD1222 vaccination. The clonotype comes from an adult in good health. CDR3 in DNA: TGCGCCAGCAGCTTGCCCGCAAGCACAGATACGCAGTATTTT. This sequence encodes CASSLPASTDTQYF.